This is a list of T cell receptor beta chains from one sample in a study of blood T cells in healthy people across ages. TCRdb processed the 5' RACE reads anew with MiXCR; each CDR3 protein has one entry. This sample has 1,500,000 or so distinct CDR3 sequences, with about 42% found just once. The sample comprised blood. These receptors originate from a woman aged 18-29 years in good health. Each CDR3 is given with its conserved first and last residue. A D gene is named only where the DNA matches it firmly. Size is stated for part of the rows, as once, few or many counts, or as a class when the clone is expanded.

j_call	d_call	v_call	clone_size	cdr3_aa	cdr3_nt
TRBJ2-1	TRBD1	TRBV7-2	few	CASSPRTGFLGDEQFF	TGTGCCAGCAGCCCGAGGACAGGGTTCCTCGGCGATGAGCAGTTCTTC
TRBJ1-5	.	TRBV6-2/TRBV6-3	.	CASNDWGAGIQPQHF	TGTGCCAGCAACGACTGGGGGGCTGGTATTCAGCCCCAGCATTTT
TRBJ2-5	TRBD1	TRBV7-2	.	CASSLWGAGTGLRAQYF	TGTGCCAGCAGCTTATGGGGGGCCGGGACAGGGTTACGGGCGCAGTACTTC
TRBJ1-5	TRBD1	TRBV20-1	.	CSARTGNRDQPQHF	TGCAGTGCACGGACAGGGAACCGCGATCAGCCCCAGCATTTT
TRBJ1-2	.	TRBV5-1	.	CASSLAPGVTNGYTF	TGCGCCAGCAGCTTGGCACCGGGGGTAACTAATGGCTACACCTTC
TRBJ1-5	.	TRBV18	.	CASSPPGGQNQPQHF	TGTGCCAGCTCACCACCAGGAGGACAGAATCAGCCCCAGCATTTT
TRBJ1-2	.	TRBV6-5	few	CASSYSRTDGYTF	TGTGCCAGCAGTTACTCCCGGACAGATGGCTACACCTTC
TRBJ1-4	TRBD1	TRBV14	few	CASSHRGQDNEKLFF	TGTGCCAGCAGCCACAGGGGACAGGACAATGAAAAACTGTTTTTT
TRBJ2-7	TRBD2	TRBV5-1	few	CASSLGASGDRETRYF	TGCGCCAGCAGCTTGGGAGCTAGCGGGGATCGAGAGACCCGGTACTTC
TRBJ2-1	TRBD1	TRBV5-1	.	CASSSPQGGNEQFF	TGCGCCAGCAGCTCACCACAGGGGGGCAATGAGCAGTTCTTC
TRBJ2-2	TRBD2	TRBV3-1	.	CASSPIGSGVYTGELFF	TGTGCCAGCAGTCCCATCGGTAGCGGGGTCTACACCGGGGAGCTGTTTTTT
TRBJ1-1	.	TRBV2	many	CASARGARGTEAFF	TGTGCCAGCGCCCGAGGGGCCAGGGGCACTGAAGCTTTCTTT